A single sample is the source of the 3 T cell receptor beta chains below, sequenced in a study of T cells in Graves' hyperthyroidism and ophthalmopathy (dated by TCRdb to the late 2010s). Library method: multiplex PCR. Data came from an Illumina HiSeq 2000. The TCR beta CDR3 regions were amplified from RNA transcripts. The first round of RT-PCR for the TCR CDR3 was performed with the HTBI primer set and the Qiagen OneStep RT-PCR kit. The public sequencing data were trimmed at Q25 with fastp and processed into clonotypes with MiXCR by TCRdb, which kept only in-frame beta chains. Duplicate CDR3 protein sequences are folded into a single record with the most common DNA and genes. Recorded for this sample are roughly 400,000 distinct CDR3 sequences; more than 15% of them occurred a single time. The top ten constitute about 30% of the sample. Sequences were obtained from blood. These receptor sequences come from a young woman with Graves' hyperthyroidism that later progressed to Graves' ophthalmopathy.

This clonotype was counted many times. The chain has TRBV27 and TRBJ2-5; 8 bases are shared with TRBD2. With 4 bases clipped from V and 4 bases from J, the junction kept 5 bases outside the gene matches. CDR3 size: 14 residues. From germline, CDR1 is MNHEY and CDR2 SMNVEV (reference sequence). The CDR3 spells CASSSSGSRETQYF. CDR3 nucleotides: TGTGCCAGCAGTTCAAGCGGGAGTAGAGAGACCCAGTACTTC.

This clonotype has only a few counts. The rearrangement joins TRBV19 to TRBJ2-1; TRBD2 matches 13 bases. The germline V gene encodes CDR1 LNHDA and CDR2 SQIVND (reference sequence). The CDR3 runs 16 residues. The V segment lost 8 bases and the J segment 3 bases; nucleotides outside the gene matches: 7. This chain's CDR3 is CASSWTSGRFYNEQFF. The CDR3 DNA reads as TGTGCCAGTTCCTGGACTAGCGGGAGATTCTACAATGAGCAGTTCTTC.

This clonotype was seen only a few times. The chain links TRBV7-9 to TRBJ2-3; D perhaps matches TRBD2 (5 bases). Germline V lookup: CDR1 SEHNR, CDR2 FQNEAQ (reference sequence). The CDR3 runs to 14 residues. V lost 5 bases to trimming and J lost 4 bases, with 13 bases between them. This CDR3 is CASSPTTSADTQYF. The CDR3 DNA reads as TGTGCCAGCAGCCCCACAACTAGTGCAGATACGCAGTATTTT.